The 4 T cell receptor beta chains given below trace back to one sample, sequenced in a study of cytomegalovirus exposure and HLA in healthy donors. Primers for the PCR totalled 60 Vbeta and 13 Jbeta. Data came from immunoSEQ multiplex PCR; TCRdb stores just in-frame clones and leaves some out. Of 95,000 to 100,000 clones listed, about four fifths are singletons. The sequenced material came from PBMCs. These TCRs come from a human donor in good health.

This clone was picked up a small number of times. The chain recombines TRBV6-4 with TRBJ1-1; D unresolved. Germline CDR1 MRHNA, CDR2 SNTAGT. Trimming shortened V by 3 bases and J by 2 bases, and 7 bases separated the two germline ends. This CDR3 is built from 13 residues. CDR3: CASSEAVNTEAFF. CDR3 DNA sequence: TGTGCCAGCAGTGAGGCAGTAAACACTGAAGCTTTCTTT.

The V and J genes are TRBV5-1 and TRBJ1-3; 9 bases fit TRBD1. The CDR3 has 18 residues. From germline, CDR1 is SGHRS and CDR2 YFSETQ. V lost 4 bases, J lost 2 bases, and 13 bases stayed unmatched. CDR3 bases: TGCGCCAGCAGCCTTGGTTCGAACAGGGGGCTGCCTGGAAACACCATATATTTT. Translated, it gives CASSLGSNRGLPGNTIYF.

V and J are TRBV19 and TRBJ2-2, with a weak D call TRBD1 (6 bases). The CDR3 has 15 amino acids. Between the trimmed V and J ends, which lost 1 base and 4 bases, there was a span of 10 bases. Germline V lookup: CDR1 LNHDA, CDR2 SQIVND (reference sequence). The CDR3 loop reads CASSIGGRSTGELFF. The DNA of the CDR3 is TGTGCCAGTAGTATAGGGGGGCGTAGCACCGGGGAGCTGTTTTTT.

V and J are TRBV5-4 and TRBJ1-1, with TRBD1 as a possible D gene (5 bases). The CDR3 has 13 amino acids. The V gene's germline CDR1 is SGHNT and CDR2 YYREEE (reference sequence). V gave up 4 bases and J gave up 12 bases, with 19 bases separating them. The CDR3 region is CASSPRGGGAPFF. The CDR3 coding sequence is TGTGCCAGCAGCCCCCGGGGAGGAGGGGCCCCTTTCTTT.